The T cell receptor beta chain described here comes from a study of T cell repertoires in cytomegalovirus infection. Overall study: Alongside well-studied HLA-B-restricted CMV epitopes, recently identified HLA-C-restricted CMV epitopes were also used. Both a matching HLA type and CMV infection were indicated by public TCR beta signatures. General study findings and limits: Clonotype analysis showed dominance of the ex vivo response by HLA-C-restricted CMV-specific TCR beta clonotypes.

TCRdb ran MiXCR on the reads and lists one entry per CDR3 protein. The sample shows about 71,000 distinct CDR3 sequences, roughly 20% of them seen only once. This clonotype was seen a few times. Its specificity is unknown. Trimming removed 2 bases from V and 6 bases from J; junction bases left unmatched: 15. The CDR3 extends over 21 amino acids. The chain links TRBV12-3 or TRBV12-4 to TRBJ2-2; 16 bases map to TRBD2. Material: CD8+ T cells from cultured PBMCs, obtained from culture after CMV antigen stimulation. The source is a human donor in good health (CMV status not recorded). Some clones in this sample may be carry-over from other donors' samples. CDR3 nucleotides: TGTGCCAGCAGTTTATTGGGACTAGCGGGGGGGCCGGGGGAGGCTGCCGGGGAGCTGTTTTTT. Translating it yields CASSLLGLAGGPGEAAGELFF.